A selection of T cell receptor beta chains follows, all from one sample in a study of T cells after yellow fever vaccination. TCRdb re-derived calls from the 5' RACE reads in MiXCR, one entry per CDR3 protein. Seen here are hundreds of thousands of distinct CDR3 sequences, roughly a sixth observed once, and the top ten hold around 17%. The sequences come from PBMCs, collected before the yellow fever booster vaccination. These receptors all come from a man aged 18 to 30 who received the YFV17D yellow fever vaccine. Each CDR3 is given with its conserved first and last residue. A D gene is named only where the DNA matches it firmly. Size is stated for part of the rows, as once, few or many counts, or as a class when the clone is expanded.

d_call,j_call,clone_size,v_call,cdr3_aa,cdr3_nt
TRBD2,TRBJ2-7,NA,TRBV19,CASSTGRGESYEQYF,TGTGCCAGTAGTACCGGTCGGGGGGAGTCCTACGAGCAGTACTTC
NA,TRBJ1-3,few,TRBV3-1,CASSPTAGNTIYF,TGTGCCAGCAGCCCGACAGCTGGAAACACCATATATTTT
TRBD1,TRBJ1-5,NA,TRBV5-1,CASSLGSGGGDQPQHF,TGCGCCAGCAGCTTGGGGTCAGGGGGCGGTGATCAGCCCCAGCATTTT
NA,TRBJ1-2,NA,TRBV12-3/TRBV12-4,CASSFHSPEDGYTF,TGTGCCAGCAGTTTCCACTCCCCGGAAGATGGCTACACCTTC
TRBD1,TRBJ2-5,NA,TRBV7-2,CASSPRDRRIRETQYF,TGTGCCAGCAGCCCGCGGGACAGGAGGATCAGGGAGACCCAGTACTTC
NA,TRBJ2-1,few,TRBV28,CASSSRGYYNEQFF,TGTGCCAGCAGTTCACGGGGCTACTACAATGAGCAGTTCTTC
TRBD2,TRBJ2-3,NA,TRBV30,CAWATGTSGVTDTQYF,TGTGCCTGGGCGACCGGGACTAGCGGGGTCACAGATACGCAGTATTTT
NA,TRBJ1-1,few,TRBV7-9,CASRSLGRVIEAFF,TGTGCCAGCAGGTCACTCGGGCGGGTGATTGAAGCTTTCTTT
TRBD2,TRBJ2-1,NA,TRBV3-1,CASSQAPGGSSYNEQFF,TGTGCCAGCAGCCAAGCCCCGGGGGGGTCCTCCTACAATGAGCAGTTCTTC
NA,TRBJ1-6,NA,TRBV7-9,CASSIGNSPLHF,TGTGCCAGCAGCATCGGTAATTCACCCCTCCACTTT
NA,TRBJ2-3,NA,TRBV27,CASKTLRDTDTQYF,TGTGCCAGCAAGACCCTGCGGGACACAGATACGCAGTATTTT
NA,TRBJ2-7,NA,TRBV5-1,CASSFGLRSSYEQYF,TGCGCCAGCAGCTTTGGGCTTAGGAGCTCCTACGAGCAGTACTTC
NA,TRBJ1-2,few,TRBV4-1,CASSPGWGGVHGYTF,TGCGCCAGCAGCCCCGGATGGGGCGGGGTGCATGGCTACACCTTC
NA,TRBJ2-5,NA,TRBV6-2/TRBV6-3,CASSYSKVGPSQETQYF,TGTGCCAGCAGTTACTCGAAAGTGGGCCCATCACAAGAGACCCAGTACTTC
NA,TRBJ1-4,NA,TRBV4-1,CASSLVGADLEKLFF,TGCGCCAGCAGCCTAGTGGGGGCGGATCTTGAAAAACTGTTTTTT
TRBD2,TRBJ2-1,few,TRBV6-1,CASSPAGGTGYNEQFF,TGTGCCAGCAGTCCGGCGGGGGGCACAGGTTACAATGAGCAGTTCTTC
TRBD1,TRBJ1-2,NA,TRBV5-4,CASSRTGERWYGYTF,TGTGCCAGCAGTAGGACAGGGGAGAGGTGGTATGGCTACACCTTC
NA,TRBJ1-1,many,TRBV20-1,CSGRDGGQWTEAFF,TGCAGTGGCAGGGACGGCGGCCAATGGACTGAAGCTTTCTTT
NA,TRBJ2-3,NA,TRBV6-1,CASRNPDCTDTQYF,TGTGCCAGCAGGAACCCGGACTGCACAGATACGCAGTATTTT
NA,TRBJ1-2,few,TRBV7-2,CASFRGGNYGYTF,TGTGCCAGCTTCAGGGGTGGAAACTATGGCTACACCTTC
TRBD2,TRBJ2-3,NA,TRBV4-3,CASSQVGRGGTDTQYF,TGCGCCAGCAGCCAAGTGGGGCGGGGGGGCACAGATACGCAGTATTTT
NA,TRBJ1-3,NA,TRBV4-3,CASSQTFGRSAGNTIYF,TGCGCCAGCAGCCAAACCTTCGGGAGGTCGGCTGGAAACACCATATATTTT
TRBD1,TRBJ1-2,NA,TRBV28,CASRLDRGNYGYTF,TGTGCCAGCAGACTAGACAGGGGAAACTATGGCTACACCTTC
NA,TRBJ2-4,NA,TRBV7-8,CASSLVGGRTKNIQYF,TGTGCCAGCAGCTTAGTTGGGGGCAGGACCAAAAACATTCAGTACTTC
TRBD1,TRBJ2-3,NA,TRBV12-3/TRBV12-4,CASSIGTASTDTQYF,TGTGCCAGCAGTATCGGGACAGCTAGCACAGATACGCAGTATTTT
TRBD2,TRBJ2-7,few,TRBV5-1,CASSGSSGSYEQYF,TGCGCCAGTTCCGGATCTAGCGGATCCTACGAGCAGTACTTC
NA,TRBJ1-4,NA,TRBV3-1,CASSQSGAKEKLFF,TGTGCCAGCAGCCAGTCAGGGGCGAAAGAAAAACTGTTTTTT
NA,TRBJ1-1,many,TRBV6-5,CASSSPGVKTEAFF,TGTGCCAGCAGTTCCCCGGGGGTGAAGACTGAAGCTTTCTTT
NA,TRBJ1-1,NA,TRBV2,CASRDSLNTEAFF,TGTGCCAGCAGGGACAGCTTGAACACTGAAGCTTTCTTT
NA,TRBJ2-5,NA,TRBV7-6,CASSLMAGGQGQETQYF,TGTGCCAGCAGCTTGATGGCTGGGGGGCAGGGGCAAGAGACCCAGTACTTC
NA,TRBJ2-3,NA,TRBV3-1,CASSQGQALLTDTQYF,TGTGCCAGCAGCCAAGGACAGGCCTTACTCACAGATACGCAGTATTTT
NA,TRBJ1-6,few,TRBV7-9,CASSLYGSPLHF,TGTGCCAGCAGCTTATACGGCTCACCCCTCCACTTT
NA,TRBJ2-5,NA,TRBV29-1,CSVEDLGLGETQYF,TGCAGCGTTGAAGATCTTGGACTCGGGGAGACCCAGTACTTC
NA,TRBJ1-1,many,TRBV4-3,CASSQESFNTEAFF,TGCGCCAGCAGCCAAGAGTCCTTCAACACTGAAGCTTTCTTT
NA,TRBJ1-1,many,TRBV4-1,CASSPRALNTEAFF,TGCGCCAGCAGCCCTAGAGCTTTGAACACTGAAGCTTTCTTT
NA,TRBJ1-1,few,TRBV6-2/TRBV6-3,CASSLLRSKAFF,TGTGCCAGCAGTCTGCTCCGGTCGAAAGCTTTCTTT
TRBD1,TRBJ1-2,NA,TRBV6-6,CATSGTGRGDGYTF,TGTGCCACCTCCGGGACAGGGAGGGGAGATGGCTACACCTTC
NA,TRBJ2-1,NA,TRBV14,CASSQDVGSSSYNEQFF,TGTGCCAGCAGCCAAGATGTGGGGTCGAGCTCCTACAATGAGCAGTTCTTC
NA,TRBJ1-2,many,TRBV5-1,CASSSDRVYGYTF,TGTGCCAGCAGCTCCGACAGAGTCTATGGCTACACCTTC
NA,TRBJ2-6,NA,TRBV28,CASSLSIFEVLGANVLTF,TGTGCCAGCAGTTTATCCATCTTCGAGGTCCTCGGGGCCAACGTCCTGACTTTC
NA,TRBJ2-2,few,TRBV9,CASSGRSQGGGELFF,TGTGCCAGCAGCGGACGGTCCCAGGGCGGCGGGGAGCTGTTTTTT
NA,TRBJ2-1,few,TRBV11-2,CASSPFGGYNEQFF,TGTGCCAGCAGCCCATTCGGGGGCTACAATGAGCAGTTCTTC
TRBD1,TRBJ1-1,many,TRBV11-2,CASSWGGTGANTEAFF,TGTGCCAGCAGCTGGGGGGGGACAGGGGCGAACACTGAAGCTTTCTTT
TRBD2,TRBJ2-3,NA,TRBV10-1,CASSESSGGNTDTQYF,TGCGCCAGCAGTGAGTCGAGCGGGGGGAACACAGATACGCAGTATTTT
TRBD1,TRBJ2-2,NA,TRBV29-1,CSVATGSGELFF,TGCAGCGTGGCGACAGGGTCCGGGGAGCTGTTTTTT
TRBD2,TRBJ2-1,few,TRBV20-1,CSARVGLADYNEQFF,TGCAGTGCTAGAGTTGGCCTAGCGGACTACAATGAGCAGTTCTTC
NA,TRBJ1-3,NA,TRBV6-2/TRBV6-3,CASTPASGNTIYF,TGTGCCAGCACCCCGGCATCTGGAAACACCATATATTTT